Ten or more counts support the clone carrying this TCR beta chain. The antigen remains undetermined. This CDR3 comprises 15 residues. Germline V gives CDR1 DFQATT, CDR2 SNEGSKA (reference sequence). Losses at the gene ends were 0 bases for V and 1 base for J; bases not matched to a gene: 2. This entry comes from a study of T-cell reconstitution after alpha-beta-depleted transplantation in children. The study's findings and limits: Alpha-beta T cells present about two months after transplant were reported to originate from several hundred expanded graft clones. T-cell numbers and diversity one year post-transplant derived largely from freshly generated T cells.

This sample's TCRbeta library carried unique molecular identifier barcodes. Using its own MiXCR run on the PCR reads, TCRdb lists one record per CDR3 protein. The data contain approximately 4,200 distinct CDR3 sequences, around 23% of them singletons. The receptor's source is a boy less than two years old who had a stem cell transplant for SCID, so the T cells may come from the graft donor. The chain combines TRBV20-1 with TRBJ2-3, with TRBD2 matching 9 bases. The sample consisted of PBMCs, mostly from graft donor cells, taken 60 days after TCRalphabeta/CD19-depleted stem cell transplant. CDR3: CSARDRTSGTDTQYF. DNA of the CDR3: TGCAGTGCTAGAGATCGGACTAGCGGCACAGATACGCAGTATTTT.